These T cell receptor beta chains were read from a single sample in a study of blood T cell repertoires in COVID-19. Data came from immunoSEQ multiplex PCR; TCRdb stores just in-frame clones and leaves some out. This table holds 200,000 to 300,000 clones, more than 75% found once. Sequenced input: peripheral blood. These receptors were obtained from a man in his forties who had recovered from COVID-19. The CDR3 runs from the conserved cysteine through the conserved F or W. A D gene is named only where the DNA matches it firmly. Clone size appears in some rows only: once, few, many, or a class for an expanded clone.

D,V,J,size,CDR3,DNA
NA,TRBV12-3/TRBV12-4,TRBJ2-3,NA,CASSLDIDTQYF,TGTGCCAGCAGTTTAGACATAGATACGCAGTATTTT
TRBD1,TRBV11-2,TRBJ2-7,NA,CASSRNRDSSYEQYF,TGTGCCAGCAGTCGCAATAGGGACAGCTCCTACGAGCAGTACTTC
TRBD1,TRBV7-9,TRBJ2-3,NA,CASSFGQGGTDTQYF,TGTGCCAGCAGCTTCGGACAGGGTGGGACAGATACGCAGTATTTT
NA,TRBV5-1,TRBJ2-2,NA,CASSLDSSRTGELFF,TGCGCCAGCAGCTTGGATTCTAGCAGAACCGGGGAGCTGTTTTTT
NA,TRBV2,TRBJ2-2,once,CASSDRRTGELFF,TGTGCCAGCAGTGACAGGCGAACCGGGGAGCTGTTTTTT
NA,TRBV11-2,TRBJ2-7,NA,CASSSFGTTAGQYF,TGTGCCAGCAGCTCCTTTGGGACAACGGCGGGGCAGTACTTC
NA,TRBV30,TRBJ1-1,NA,CAWIVTRGNTEAFF,TGTGCCTGGATCGTCACCCGGGGGAACACTGAAGCTTTCTTT
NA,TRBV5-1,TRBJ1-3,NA,CASSLGGVENTIYF,TGCGCCAGCAGCTTAGGGGGAGTCGAAAACACCATATATTTT
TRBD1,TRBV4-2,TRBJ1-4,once,CASRAGQGNEKLFF,TGTGCCAGCAGGGCGGGACAGGGAAATGAAAAACTGTTTTTT
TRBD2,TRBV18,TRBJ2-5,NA,CASSPTAGGQETQYF,TGTGCCAGCTCACCGACGGCGGGAGGCCAAGAGACCCAGTACTTC
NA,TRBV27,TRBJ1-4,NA,CASRAQGGTNEKLFF,TGTGCCAGCAGGGCTCAGGGCGGAACTAATGAAAAACTGTTTTTT
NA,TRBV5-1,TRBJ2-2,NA,CASRAQGGAGELFF,TGCGCCAGCAGAGCTCAGGGGGGTGCCGGGGAGCTGTTTTTT
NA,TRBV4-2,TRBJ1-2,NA,CASSQESAQNYGYTF,TGTGCCAGCAGCCAAGAGTCCGCACAGAACTATGGCTACACCTTC
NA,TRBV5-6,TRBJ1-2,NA,CASSPTGQGREYTF,TGTGCCAGCAGCCCGACTGGGCAGGGGAGAGAGTACACCTTC
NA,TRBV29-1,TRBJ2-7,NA,CSVGGQYFTEQYF,TGCAGCGTTGGAGGCCAGTATTTCACCGAGCAGTACTTC
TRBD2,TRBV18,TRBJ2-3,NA,CASSPSGLAGPDTQYF,TGTGCCAGCTCACCAAGTGGACTAGCAGGTCCAGATACGCAGTATTTT
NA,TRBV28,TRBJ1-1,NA,CASSLPTWSEAFF,TGTGCCAGCAGTTTGCCAACTTGGTCTGAAGCTTTCTTT
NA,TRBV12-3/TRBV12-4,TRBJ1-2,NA,CASSRGNQYGYTF,TGTGCCAGCAGCCGCGGGAACCAGTATGGCTACACCTTC
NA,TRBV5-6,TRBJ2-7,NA,CASSFGQYEQYF,TGTGCCAGCAGTTTTGGACAGTACGAGCAGTACTTC
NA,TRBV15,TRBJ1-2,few,CATSRDWWRDEDYGYTF,TGTGCCACCAGCAGAGATTGGTGGCGCGACGAGGATTATGGCTACACCTTC
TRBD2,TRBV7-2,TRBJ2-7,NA,CASSPGTSGDYPYEQYF,TGTGCCAGCAGCCCTGGGACTAGCGGGGACTACCCCTACGAGCAGTACTTC
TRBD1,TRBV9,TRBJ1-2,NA,CASSGLDRGGDYGYTF,TGTGCCAGCAGCGGTCTAGACAGGGGAGGAGACTATGGCTACACCTTC
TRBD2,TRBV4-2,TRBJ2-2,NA,CASSQESGLAIGELFF,TGTGCCAGCAGCCAAGAATCAGGACTAGCGATCGGGGAGCTGTTTTTT
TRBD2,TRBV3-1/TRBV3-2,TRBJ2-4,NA,CASSVGGGVKNIQYF,TGTGCCAGCAGTGTTGGGGGAGGGGTCAAAAACATTCAGTACTTC
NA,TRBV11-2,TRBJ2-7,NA,CASSRGLLYEQYF,TGTGCCAGCAGCCGGGGACTCCTCTACGAGCAGTACTTC
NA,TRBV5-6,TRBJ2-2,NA,CASSLDGPGELFF,TGTGCCAGCAGCTTGGATGGCCCCGGGGAGCTGTTTTTT
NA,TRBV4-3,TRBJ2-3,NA,CASSQELRSTDTQYF,TGCGCCAGCAGCCAAGAGTTGCGTTCCACAGATACGCAGTATTTT
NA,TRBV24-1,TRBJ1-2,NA,CATSDFRSGYTF,TGTGCCACCAGTGATTTTAGGAGCGGCTACACCTTC
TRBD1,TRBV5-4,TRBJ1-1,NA,CASSLTRQGGTEAFF,TGTGCCAGCAGCCTAACCCGACAGGGCGGCACTGAAGCTTTCTTT
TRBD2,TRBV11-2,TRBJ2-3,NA,CASSHAGGRPQIRSYF,TGTGCCAGCAGCCACGCGGGCGGGAGGCCACAGATACGGTCGTATTTT
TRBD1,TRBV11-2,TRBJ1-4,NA,CASRDSYYPPPNEKLFF,TGTGCCAGTCGGGACAGTTATTATCCTCCCCCTAATGAAAAACTGTTTTTT
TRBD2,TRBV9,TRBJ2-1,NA,CASSVASGRENEQFF,TGTGCCAGCAGCGTAGCCAGCGGGAGGGAGAATGAGCAGTTCTTC
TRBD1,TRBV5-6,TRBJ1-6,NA,CASSFVQGARSPLHF,TGTGCCAGCAGTTTTGTTCAGGGGGCACGGTCACCCCTCCACTTT
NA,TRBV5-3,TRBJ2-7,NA,CARSLGREQYF,TGTGCCAGAAGCCTCGGGAGAGAGCAGTACTTC
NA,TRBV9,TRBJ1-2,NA,CASSGSQNGGAGGGYTF,TGTGCCAGCAGCGGATCCCAGAACGGGGGGGCGGGAGGTGGCTACACCTTC
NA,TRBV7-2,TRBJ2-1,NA,CASSSATKRGNEQFF,TGTGCCAGCAGCTCAGCTACAAAGAGGGGGAATGAGCAGTTCTTC
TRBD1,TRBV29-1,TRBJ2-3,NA,CSAKGQFGTDTQYF,TGCAGCGCCAAGGGACAGTTTGGCACAGATACGCAGTATTTT
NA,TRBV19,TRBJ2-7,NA,CASSRPSGTGYEQYF,TGTGCCAGTAGTAGACCAAGCGGGACAGGCTACGAGCAGTACTTC
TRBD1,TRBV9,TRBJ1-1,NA,CASSVSGQVDTEAFF,TGTGCCAGCAGCGTTTCGGGACAGGTGGACACTGAAGCTTTCTTT
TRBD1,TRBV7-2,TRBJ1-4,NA,CASSLRPIQGALDEKLFF,TGTGCCAGCAGCTTAAGGCCCATCCAGGGGGCGCTTGATGAAAAACTGTTTTTT
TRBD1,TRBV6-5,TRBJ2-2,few,CASTRTGVGGELFF,TGTGCCAGCACTCGAACAGGGGTCGGCGGGGAGCTGTTTTTT
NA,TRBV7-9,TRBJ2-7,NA,CAGGTPGLASEQYF,TGTGCCGGCGGGACGCCGGGCTTGGCCAGCGAGCAGTACTTC
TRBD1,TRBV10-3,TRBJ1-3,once,CAISEGDRVSGNTIYF,TGTGCCATCAGTGAGGGGGACAGGGTGTCCGGAAACACCATATATTTT
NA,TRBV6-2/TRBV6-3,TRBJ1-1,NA,CASSSSDTLNTEAFF,TGTGCCAGCAGTTCCTCCGACACCCTGAACACTGAAGCTTTCTTT
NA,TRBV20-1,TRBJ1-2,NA,CSARTVYGYTF,TGCAGTGCCCGGACAGTGTATGGCTACACCTTC
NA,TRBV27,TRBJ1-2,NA,CASSVPFINYGYTF,TGTGCCAGCAGTGTCCCGTTTATTAACTATGGCTACACCTTC
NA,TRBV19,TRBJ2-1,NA,CASKYGNEQFF,TGTGCCAGTAAATACGGGAATGAGCAGTTCTTC
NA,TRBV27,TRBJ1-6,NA,CASSLLVPPPLHF,TGTGCCAGCAGTTTATTAGTACCCCCACCCCTCCACTTT
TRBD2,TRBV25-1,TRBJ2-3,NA,CASSPNKFRGEGDTQYF,TGTGCCAGCAGTCCCAATAAATTTCGGGGGGAAGGAGATACGCAGTATTTT